Listed below are T cell receptor beta chains from one sample, sequenced in a study of T-cell reconstitution after alpha-beta-depleted transplantation in children. In TCRdb, the PCR reads were re-called with MiXCR into one record per CDR3 protein. This table has around 420,000 distinct CDR3 sequences, around 15% appearing once. The material was PBMCs, mostly from graft donor cells, obtained 360 days after TCRalphabeta/CD19-depleted stem cell transplant. The receptors shown here come from a boy younger than two who had a stem cell transplant for Wiskott-Aldrich syndrome, so the T cells may come from the graft donor. CDR3s include the opening cysteine and the closing phenylalanine or tryptophan. The order of the fields is clone size, D gene, V gene, J gene, CDR3 protein, CDR3 DNA. D genes are given only for firm matches. The size field is filled for only some rows; it gives once, few, many or a size class.

>-|-|TRBV9|TRBJ2-2
CASSVDRGANTGELFF
TGTGCCAGCAGCGTAGATAGGGGTGCGAACACCGGGGAGCTGTTTTTT
>-|TRBD1|TRBV15|TRBJ2-5
CATSRITGGGETQYF
TGTGCCACCAGCAGGATTACAGGGGGCGGCGAGACCCAGTACTTC
>-|-|TRBV7-9|TRBJ2-3
CASSLNKGTHTDTQYF
TGTGCCAGCAGCTTAAATAAGGGAACACACACAGATACGCAGTATTTT
>-|TRBD1|TRBV5-1|TRBJ1-1
CASSFHRGGNTEAFF
TGCGCCAGCAGCTTTCACAGGGGAGGGAACACTGAAGCTTTCTTT
>few|TRBD2|TRBV11-2|TRBJ2-7
CASSWRTSGTRSYEQYF
TGTGCCAGCAGCTGGCGGACTAGCGGGACCCGGAGCTACGAGCAGTACTTC
>-|-|TRBV4-1|TRBJ1-1
CASSQDWRENTEAFF
TGCGCCAGCAGCCAAGATTGGAGGGAGAACACTGAAGCTTTCTTT
>few|TRBD2|TRBV24-1|TRBJ2-1
CATSDSGTSGVIKGSSYNEQFF
TGTGCCACCAGTGATTCCGGGACTAGCGGGGTTATCAAAGGGAGCTCCTACAATGAGCAGTTCTTC
>few|-|TRBV4-3|TRBJ2-1
CASSQEWGRYGGNEQFF
TGCGCCAGCAGCCAAGAATGGGGTAGATACGGTGGGAATGAGCAGTTCTTC
>-|TRBD1|TRBV10-3|TRBJ2-7
CATHRGSPYEQYF
TGTGCCACCCACAGGGGTTCCCCCTACGAGCAGTACTTC
>many|-|TRBV24-1|TRBJ2-1
CATSDLRYGSHNEQFF
TGTGCCACCAGTGATTTGAGGTATGGGTCCCACAATGAGCAGTTCTTC
>-|TRBD1|TRBV11-3|TRBJ2-1
CASSFLDRGDNEQFF
TGTGCCAGCAGCTTCTTGGACAGGGGTGACAATGAGCAGTTCTTC
>-|-|TRBV10-2|TRBJ2-5
CASSDIETQYF
TGCGCCAGCAGTGATATAGAGACCCAGTACTTC
>-|-|TRBV6-6|TRBJ2-5
CASNRFPLETQYF
TGTGCCAGCAACAGGTTCCCTCTGGAGACCCAGTACTTC
>-|-|TRBV7-2|TRBJ2-4
CASSLVVKNIQYF
TGTGCCAGCAGCTTAGTGGTTAAAAACATTCAGTACTTC
>-|-|TRBV10-3|TRBJ2-7
CAIAPYEQYF
TGTGCCATCGCGCCCTACGAGCAGTACTTC
>few|TRBD1|TRBV28|TRBJ1-4
CASSQGDRPEKLFF
TGTGCCAGCAGCCAAGGGGACAGGCCAGAAAAACTGTTTTTT
>-|TRBD1|TRBV12-3/TRBV12-4|TRBJ2-1
CASSFLNRGQNEQFF
TGTGCCAGCAGTTTCCTTAACAGGGGGCAAAATGAGCAGTTCTTC
>-|TRBD1|TRBV28|TRBJ2-3
CASSLYRTGGKYF
TGTGCCAGCAGTTTATATAGGACAGGGGGTAAATATTTT
>few|-|TRBV4-3|TRBJ2-7
CASSQRAEGYVYEQYF
TGCGCCAGCAGCCAACGGGCGGAGGGATACGTCTACGAGCAGTACTTC
>few|-|TRBV20-1|TRBJ2-2
CSARITSQGSGELFF
TGCAGTGCTAGGATCACAAGCCAGGGGTCCGGGGAGCTGTTTTTT
>few|-|TRBV6-2/TRBV6-3|TRBJ2-7
CASSYSGLYDFIYEQYF
TGTGCCAGCAGTTACTCGGGACTGTATGACTTTATCTACGAGCAGTACTTC
>few|-|TRBV3-1|TRBJ1-1
CASSQRHREAAEAFF
TGTGCCAGCAGCCAAAGACACAGGGAGGCGGCTGAAGCTTTCTTT
>-|-|TRBV11-1|TRBJ2-3
CASGPGESTDTQYF
TGTGCCAGCGGTCCCGGAGAGAGCACAGATACGCAGTATTTT
>few|-|TRBV29-1|TRBJ1-2
CSVEVNGYTF
TGCAGCGTTGAAGTTAATGGCTACACCTTC
>-|TRBD2|TRBV4-3|TRBJ2-5
CASSQARGLAIGGTQYF
TGCGCCAGCAGCCAAGCCCGGGGACTAGCAATAGGCGGGACCCAGTACTTC
>many|-|TRBV10-3|TRBJ2-7
CAISEFYLGTPSYEQYF
TGTGCCATCAGTGAGTTCTACCTCGGGACGCCCTCCTACGAGCAGTACTTC
>few|TRBD2|TRBV20-1|TRBJ2-1
CSAREVAGEGEQFF
TGCAGTGCTAGAGAAGTAGCGGGAGAAGGGGAGCAGTTCTTC
>few|-|TRBV5-1|TRBJ2-5
CASSLEVQETQYF
TGCGCCAGCAGCTTGGAAGTCCAAGAGACCCAGTACTTC
>many|TRBD1|TRBV7-9|TRBJ2-7
CASSLARQGDSYEQYF
TGTGCCAGCAGCTTAGCACGACAGGGGGATTCCTACGAGCAGTACTTC
>-|-|TRBV11-2|TRBJ2-7
CASSPLTRNEQYF
TGTGCCAGCAGCCCGCTGACTAGAAACGAGCAGTACTTC
>few|-|TRBV12-3/TRBV12-4|TRBJ2-7
CASSLGFGASYEQYF
TGTGCCAGCAGTTTAGGGTTTGGGGCTTCCTACGAGCAGTACTTC
>few|TRBD2|TRBV5-6|TRBJ2-2
CASSLTTSGDTGELFF
TGTGCCAGCAGCTTGACGACTAGCGGTGACACCGGGGAGCTGTTTTTT
>once|TRBD1|TRBV2|TRBJ2-7
CASSRRHGTGNEQYF
TGTGCCAGCAGTCGCCGCCACGGGACAGGGAACGAGCAGTACTTC
>few|-|TRBV3-1|TRBJ2-1
CASSRRRPSSYNEQFF
TGTGCCAGCAGCCGGAGGAGGCCCAGCTCCTACAATGAGCAGTTCTTC
>-|TRBD2|TRBV7-9|TRBJ2-2
CASSELAGVFGELFF
TGTGCCAGCAGCGAACTAGCGGGAGTTTTCGGGGAGCTGTTTTTT
>-|-|TRBV5-1|TRBJ1-3
CASSLIPGSGNTIYF
TGCGCCAGCAGCTTAATTCCAGGCTCTGGAAACACCATATATTTT
>-|-|TRBV12-3/TRBV12-4|TRBJ2-3
CASSPPGNKVGTQYF
TGTGCCAGCAGTCCACCGGGAAATAAAGTTGGTACGCAGTATTTT
>few|-|TRBV7-9|TRBJ2-4
CASSLIENIQYF
TGTGCCAGCAGCTTAATAGAGAACATTCAGTACTTC
>few|TRBD1|TRBV10-3|TRBJ2-7
CAISDPGQMTYYEQYF
TGTGCCATCAGCGATCCGGGACAGATGACTTACTACGAGCAGTACTTC
>-|-|TRBV27|TRBJ1-1
CASARGLWMNTEAFF
TGTGCCAGCGCACGGGGTTTATGGATGAACACTGAAGCTTTCTTT
>few|TRBD2|TRBV5-1|TRBJ2-3
CASSPRLAGGTDTQYF
TGCGCCAGCAGCCCCAGACTAGCGGGAGGGACAGATACGCAGTATTTT
>few|-|TRBV6-5|TRBJ1-6
CASVISYNSPLHF
TGTGCCAGCGTCATCTCCTATAATTCACCCCTCCACTTT
>-|TRBD2|TRBV10-3|TRBJ2-1
CATTGLAGGRTYNEQFF
TGTGCCACGACGGGACTAGCGGGGGGGAGGACATACAATGAGCAGTTCTTC
>few|TRBD1|TRBV9|TRBJ2-3
CASSGTGVDTDTQYF
TGTGCCAGCAGCGGGACAGGGGTTGACACAGATACGCAGTATTTT
>-|TRBD2|TRBV5-1|TRBJ2-3
CASSRSGRRGNTQYF
TGCGCCAGCAGCAGAAGCGGGAGGAGAGGGAATACGCAGTATTTT